This T cell receptor beta chain was recorded in a study of prognosis after radiotherapy for stage I lung cancer (dated by TCRdb to about 2021). Regarding the study in general: Between early 2018 and early 2019, nineteen patients with stage I NSCLC were enrolled in Nanjing, China. There were 12 to 15 patients with newly diagnosed primary stage I lung tumors and 4 or 5 patients with oligometastatic NSCLC after surgical resection of the primary tumor. Every patient was deemed medically inoperable, more than ten because of comorbidities and several because they refused surgery. The cohort was made up of 10 to 15 men and more than five women, with a median age of around 70 years and an age range of about 50 to 84 years. More than ten patients had adenocarcinoma and seven had squamous cell carcinoma as the tumor histology. Using image-guided IMRT or VMAT, SBRT was delivered in 3 to 5 fractions at a biologically effective dose of at least 100 Gy. Concurrent therapy was not administered to any patient alongside SBRT. Distant metastases were developed by four of the 19 patients after SBRT, at a median of 7 months, whereas no significant progression was observed in the other 15 patients. The study profiled peripheral blood TCR beta repertoires from stage I NSCLC patients before and after stereotactic body radiotherapy and related them to distant failure. The study took one blood sample before SBRT and one after SBRT from each of 20 or so patients and sequenced all 40 or so samples.

All patients had node-negative disease on CT and PET/CT, and none had a history of other malignancies or prior chemotherapy or radiotherapy. About 6 milliliters of peripheral venous blood were drawn into EDTA tubes at each of two time points. PBMCs were isolated by Ficoll-Paque Plus density-gradient centrifugation. Right after collection, samples were kept at -80 degrees C until analysis. Notes on this clonotype: This clone's antigen is unknown. Per-base qualities were not stored, and no clone one base away is much larger.

The TCR beta CDR3 region was amplified from genomic DNA by two rounds of multiplex PCR. In the first PCR round, primers specific to each TRBV and TRBJ gene were used, and the primer sequences were filed in Chinese patent CN105087789A. Universal primers were used in the second round of PCR. The Roche High Pure PCR Template Preparation Kit was used to extract genomic DNA from the frozen PBMCs. The libraries underwent paired-end sequencing with 151 bp reads on an Illumina HiSeq 3000. On the authors' methods: Raw reads lacking the multiplex PCR primer sequences were removed with CutAdapt. PEAR was used to merge high-quality paired reads into contigs. MiXCR assigned TRB V, D and J gene segments to each contig by aligning to reference sequences. CDR3 sequences were clustered by base quality and sequence similarity to remove sequencing errors. Shannon entropy normalized by the natural log of productive TCR sequence number was used as the measure of diversity. To get clonality, Shannon entropy was divided by the natural log of the number of unique clonotypes, and that result was subtracted from one. Progression-free survival cut-offs for repertoire metrics were chosen using the Youden index of ROC curves, with analyses run in R 3.5.3. The public sequencing data were trimmed at Q25 with fastp and processed into clonotypes with MiXCR by TCRdb, which kept only in-frame beta chains. Rows merge per CDR3 protein into single entries with the most common DNA and genes. The V and J calls, along with clone size, are taken from TCRdb and not from the paper's own processing. In this sample the table shows about 24,000 distinct CDR3 sequences, around 40% of which occur a single time. Jointly, the top ten make up about 22% of the sample.

The study at large found these results: Unique TCR clone counts fell after SBRT (median 10,088 before versus several thousand after; Wilcoxon paired P=0.011). None of the reported P values were adjusted for multiple comparisons. No determination of tumor specificity was made for expanded TCR clones. Limitations of the study included a small cohort and short follow-up, and the study findings need independent validation. Post-SBRT Shannon entropy and its change from baseline were lower in patients who developed distant metastases; baseline Shannon entropy was not associated with metastases. TRBV and TRBJ usage frequencies reportedly differed by metastasis status, in two V genes at baseline and in nine V and two J genes after SBRT.

The specimen comprised PBMCs, sampled before or after stereotactic body radiation therapy (not recorded which). The TCR sequence derives from a donor aged 50 or older with non-small cell lung cancer.

The DNA sequence follows: TGTGCCAGCAGCGGGGGGGGCCATGAGACCCAGTACTTC. This yields the protein CASSGGGHETQYF. The chain couples TRBV5-4 to TRBJ2-5; TRBD2 is possibly the D segment (7 matching bases). The trim is 4 bases for V and 5 bases for J, with a gap of 12 bases between the germline ends. CDR1 and CDR2 are drawn from the germline V gene (reference sequence): SGHNT, YYREEE. From its cysteine to its phenylalanine, the CDR3 spans 13 amino acids. The read is trimmed to its CDR3 DNA, 39 bases read in frame from base 1.